This passage covers 10 T cell receptor beta chains from one sample sequenced in a study of cytomegalovirus exposure and HLA in healthy donors. Researchers ran the PCR with 60 Vbeta and 13 Jbeta primers. Sequenced by immunoSEQ multiplex PCR; TCRdb stores in-frame clones only, minus some. This sample has roughly 190,000 clones, with 9.5% found just once. Sequencing input: PBMCs. Every receptor here comes from a woman between 25 and 40 years old in good health and CMV-seropositive.

Only a few counts were recorded for this clone. The DNA of the CDR3 is TGTGCCAGCCTGACAGGGCTCACTGAAGCTTTCTTT. Translating gives CASLTGLTEAFF. The V call is TRBV2, the J call TRBJ1-1, with 7 bases matching TRBD1. Trimming removed 8 bases from V and 4 bases from J; junction bases left unmatched: 4. Per the germline V gene, CDR1 is SNHLY and CDR2 is FYNNEI. This CDR3 region has 12 residues.

J is TRBJ1-3 and V is TRBV5-1, with D possibly TRBD1 on 5 matching bases. Trimming pared 3 bases from V and 0 bases from J, leaving 7 bases between. From germline, CDR1 is SGHRS and CDR2 YFSETQ. The CDR3 length is 14 residues. CDR3 coding DNA: TGCGCCAGCAGCTCGCAGGGCTCTGGAAACACCATATATTTT. It codes for CASSSQGSGNTIYF.

This chain connects TRBV6-1 to TRBJ2-5; TRBD1 matches at 10 bases. Germline V gene lookup returns CDR1 MNHNS and CDR2 SASEGT. Trimming took 5 bases from V and 5 from J; bases not matched to a gene: 8. The CDR3 loop spans 15 amino acids. CDR3: CASSSQMDRGETQYF. The CDR3 coding sequence is TGTGCCAGCAGTTCCCAAATGGACAGGGGGGAGACCCAGTACTTC.

This clone has just a few counts. This chain joins TRBV6-5 and TRBJ2-7; D is perhaps TRBD1 (6 bases). Germline values: CDR1 MNHEY, CDR2 SVGAGI. The V and J ends lost 6 bases and 5 bases respectively, with 14 bases between them. The CDR3 is 13 amino acids. CDR3 residues: CASSRAQGNEQYF. CDR3 nucleotide sequence: TGTGCCAGCAGCCGCGCACAGGGAAACGAGCAGTACTTC.

This clone was observed a handful of times. The V gene is TRBV5-1, the J gene TRBJ2-1, with TRBD2 matching over 12 bases. Germline values: CDR1 SGHRS, CDR2 YFSETQ. Trimming removed 4 bases from V and 7 bases from J; junction bases left unmatched: 9. The CDR3 contains 16 residues. CDR3 nucleotides: TGCGCCAGCAGCCTAAACCCTAGCGGGAGGGGGAATGAGCAGTTCTTC. Translation: CASSLNPSGRGNEQFF.

This clone has a count of ten or more. The CDR3 sequence: CASSKLDAWETQYF. The CDR3 region has the DNA TGTGCCAGCAGCAAGCTCGATGCCTGGGAGACCCAGTACTTC. The V and J genes are TRBV7-2 and TRBJ2-5; D gene ambiguous. The CDR3 extends over 14 amino acids. From germline, CDR1 is SGHTA and CDR2 FQGNSA. The ends were cut back, 5 bases at V and 5 bases at J, with 15 bases in the middle.

The chain combines TRBV4-1 with TRBJ2-7; 9 nucleotides line up with TRBD2. This CDR3 spans 17 amino acids. Germline loops: CDR1 MGHRA, CDR2 YSYEKL. Germline trimming cut 0 bases from V and 2 bases from J; bases unmatched to any gene: 8. Here the CDR3 DNA reads TGCGCCAGCAGCCAAGAGGCCCGACTAGCGGACCCCTACGAGCAGTACTTC. Its translation is CASSQEARLADPYEQYF.

This clone was seen a few times. This chain connects TRBV7-8 to TRBJ2-7, with TRBD1 matching over 7 bases. Germline CDR1 and CDR2: SGHVS and FQNEAQ. The CDR3 has 17 residues. V trimming: 5 bases; J trimming: 3 bases; junction bases outside the gene matches: 16. CDR3 amino acids: CASSLRTDRDIFYEQYF. Written as DNA, the CDR3 is TGTGCCAGCAGCCTACGAACCGACAGGGACATATTCTACGAGCAGTACTTC.

This clone was seen more than once but under ten times. The V and J genes are TRBV2 and TRBJ1-1, with 9 bases identical to TRBD1. The germline gives CDR1 SNHLY, CDR2 FYNNEI. The V and J ends lost 7 bases and 5 bases, in that order; junction bases with no gene match: 8. This CDR3 contains 14 residues. CDR3 DNA: TGTGCCAGCACCAAACAGGGGGCTAGGACTGAAGCTTTCTTT. This gives the protein CASTKQGARTEAFF.

This chain joins TRBV23-1 and TRBJ1-2, with D tentatively TRBD1 (6 bases). TRBV23-1 is sorted into the ORF group, with uncertain function. Trimming stripped 6 bases from V and 1 base from J, with 15 bases between. The CDR3 loop spans 15 amino acids. The CDR3 DNA sequence: TGCGCCAGCAGCCACGGACAGAAAGTTAACTATGGCTACACCTTC. It is translated as CASSHGQKVNYGYTF.